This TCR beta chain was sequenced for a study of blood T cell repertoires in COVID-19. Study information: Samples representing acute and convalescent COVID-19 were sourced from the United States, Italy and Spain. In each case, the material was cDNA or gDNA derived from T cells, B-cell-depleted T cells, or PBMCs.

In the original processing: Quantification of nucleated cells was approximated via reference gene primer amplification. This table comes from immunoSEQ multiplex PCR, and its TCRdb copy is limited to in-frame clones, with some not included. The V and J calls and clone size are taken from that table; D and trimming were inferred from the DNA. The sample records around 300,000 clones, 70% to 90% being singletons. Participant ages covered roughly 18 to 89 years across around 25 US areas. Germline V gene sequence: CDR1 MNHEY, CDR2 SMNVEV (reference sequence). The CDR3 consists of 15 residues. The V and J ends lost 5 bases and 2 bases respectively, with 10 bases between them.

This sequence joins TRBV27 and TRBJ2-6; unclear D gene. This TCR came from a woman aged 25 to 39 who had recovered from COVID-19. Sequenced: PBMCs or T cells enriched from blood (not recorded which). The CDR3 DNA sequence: TGTGCCAGCAGTCCCAGTTACGCTGGGGCCAACGTCCTGACTTTC. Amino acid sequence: CASSPSYAGANVLTF.